A single sample is the source of the 11 T cell receptor beta chains below, sequenced in a study of immune heterogeneity within non-small cell lung tumors. TCR beta CDR3 amplification used multiplex PCR with 32 V and 13 J primers. One entry per CDR3 protein, called by TCRdb with MiXCR from the multiplex PCR reads. The table records 8,500 to 13,000 distinct CDR3 sequences, almost 30% of them present only once. Each sample used around 600 ng of genomic DNA from bulk tumor tissue. Primary tumors were biopsied several times each, far apart, intraoperatively. Curative surgical treatment was performed in patients who had newly diagnosed, untreated non-small cell lung cancer. Input material: lung tumor tissue. These receptors were taken from a woman aged 55-70 years with non-small cell lung cancer.

The rearrangement links TRBV28 to TRBJ1-5; D is ambiguous. Germline assignment: CDR1 MDHEN and CDR2 SYDVKM. Trimming shortened V by 0 bases and J by 0 bases, and 9 bases separated the two germline ends. This CDR3 is built from 16 residues. The DNA of the CDR3 is TGTGCCAGCAGTTTATGGGAGCAGTATAGCAATCAGCCCCAGCATTTT. Translated, it gives CASSLWEQYSNQPQHF.

The rearrangement uses TRBV19 and TRBJ2-5, with D hard to call. Trimming removed 5 bases from V and 4 bases from J, with 11 bases in between. The CDR3 runs 13 residues. Germline CDR1 and CDR2: LNHDA and SQIVND (reference sequence). The CDR3 region has the DNA TGTGCCAGTAGTGCCATAGTTGGAGAGACCCAGTACTTC. Protein product: CASSAIVGETQYF.

This clonotype is categorized as medium-sized. The rearrangement links TRBV2 to TRBJ1-4; tentatively, D is TRBD1 (6 bases). The CDR3 totals 14 residues. Germline V gene lookup returns CDR1 SNHLY and CDR2 FYNNEI. Trimming shortened V by 5 bases and J by 10 bases, and 17 bases separated the two germline ends. This CDR3 reads CASSFDYRDGKLFF. The CDR3 DNA is TGTGCCAGCAGTTTCGATTACAGGGATGGAAAACTGTTTTTT.

This clonotype is categorized as medium-sized. The chain combines TRBV3-1 with TRBJ1-1; 7 bases fit TRBD1. Germline trimming cut 4 bases from V and 3 bases from J; bases unmatched to any gene: 11. In germline, CDR1 is LGHDT, CDR2 YNNKEL (reference sequence). CDR3 size: 16 residues. CDR3 DNA: TGTGCCAGCAGCCGGGGGGCAGGGGGAAAGTACACTGAAGCTTTCTTT. Residues: CASSRGAGGKYTEAFF.

This clonotype was seen at least ten times. V usage is TRBV15 and J usage is TRBJ2-3; 10 bases are a match to TRBD2. CDR3 length: 16 amino acids. J was trimmed by 3 bases and V by 5 bases; bases with no gene match: 8. The V gene's germline CDR1 is LNHNV and CDR2 YYDKDF (reference sequence). The CDR3 DNA reads as TGTGCCACCAGCGGCCCCGGGACTAGCGCGACAGATACGCAGTATTTT. Translated: CATSGPGTSATDTQYF.

About this clonotype itself: Possible read error: a much larger clone is one base away. V usage is TRBV28 and J usage is TRBJ1-1; D gene unclear. The CDR3 runs to 12 residues. The ends were cut back, 0 bases at V and 5 bases at J, with 4 bases in the middle. Germline lookup yields CDR1 MDHEN and CDR2 SYDVKM. The CDR3 DNA is TGTGCCAGCAGTTTATGTTGGACTGAAGCTTTCTTT. It specifies CASSLCWTEAFF.

This clonotype is judged medium-sized. The chain recombines TRBV20-1 with TRBJ1-5, with D uncertain. This CDR3 is 14 amino acids long. V gave up 3 bases and J gave up 2 bases, with 11 bases separating them. Germline values: CDR1 DFQATT, CDR2 SNEGSKA (reference sequence). CDR3 sequence: CSASEVRGNQPQHF. CDR3 DNA: TGCAGTGCTAGTGAGGTCCGCGGCAATCAGCCCCAGCATTTT.

Only a few counts were recorded for this clonotype. A read error may account for a junction end that differs from germline. This sequence joins TRBV7-8 and TRBJ1-1; TRBD1 might be the D (5 bases). There are 15 residues in the CDR3. Germline V gives CDR1 SGHVS, CDR2 FQNEAQ. The DNA of the CDR3 is TGTGCCAGCAGCTTTTCTTGGGACCGGAAAACTGAAGCTTTATTT. Translating it yields CASSFSWDRKTEALF.

By sample share, this clonotype is medium-sized. The gene calls are TRBV11-3 and TRBJ2-3, with D hard to call. The CDR3 is 10 residues long. Germline lookup yields CDR1 SGHNT and CDR2 YENEEA. CDR3 DNA sequence: TGTGCTCGAAAGTGGGATACGCAGTATTTT. Translating it yields CARKWDTQYF.

This clonotype occurred a few times. The rearrangement joins TRBV11-3 to TRBJ2-1; D gene uncertain. The CDR3 spans 13 residues. The ends were cut back, 1 base at V and 4 bases at J, with 5 bases in the middle. Germline V gene data show CDR1 as SGHNT and CDR2 as YENEEA. The CDR3 loop is CASSLGNYNEQFF. For the CDR3, the DNA is TGTGCCAGCAGCTTAGGGAATTACAATGAGCAGTTCTTC.

In its sample, this clonotype is medium-sized (0.01 to 0.1%). This chain connects TRBV13 to TRBJ2-7; TRBD2 matches at 15 bases. The CDR3 has 14 amino acids. The germline V gene encodes CDR1 PRHDT and CDR2 FYEKMQ (reference sequence). V lost 5 bases to trimming and J lost 7 bases; unmatched junction nucleotides: 3. CDR3 region: CASSRGLAGGEQYF. The CDR3 nucleotides are TGTGCCAGCAGCCGAGGACTAGCGGGGGGGGAGCAGTACTTC. The full variable domain, in which reference TRBV13 and TRBJ2-7 provide the parts outside the CDR3, is AAGVIQSPRHLIKEKRETATLKCYPIPRHDTVYWYQQGPGQDPQFLISFYEKMQSDKGSIPDRFSAQQFSDYHSELNMSSLELGDSALYFCASSRGLAGGEQYFGPGTRLTVT.